Listed below are T cell receptor beta chains from one sample, sequenced in a study of blood T cell repertoires in COVID-19. The protocol was immunoSEQ multiplex PCR, while the TCRdb copy is restricted to in-frame clones and leaves out a portion. The sample has just over 95,000 clones, 87% seen once. The sequenced sample consisted of peripheral blood. The receptor source for this set is a human donor in a cohort sampled during active COVID-19. Each CDR3 is given with its conserved first and last residue. D genes are given only for firm matches. Clone size appears in some rows only: once, few, many, or a class for an expanded clone.

DNA,CDR3,size,D,J,V
TGCGCCAGCAGCCAGGGGTTTGTTCGCGGGGGAGACCAAGAGACCCAGTACTTC,CASSQGFVRGGDQETQYF,-,TRBD2,TRBJ2-5,TRBV4-1
TGCGCCAGCAGTCGGGACAGGGGGGATGGCTACACCTTC,CASSRDRGDGYTF,-,TRBD1,TRBJ1-2,TRBV4-3
TGTGCCAGCAGTGTGCTGCGGGAGCGTCGGGATGAGCAGTTCTTC,CASSVLRERRDEQFF,-,TRBD2,TRBJ2-1,TRBV2
TGTGCCAGCAGTTTTCTCCGTGTAGGAGGGGCCTACAATGAGCAGTTCTTC,CASSFLRVGGAYNEQFF,-,-,TRBJ2-1,TRBV27
TGTGCCAGCAGCTTCGGGAGCGGGACCCAGTACTTC,CASSFGSGTQYF,once,-,TRBJ2-5,TRBV7-3
TGTGCCAGCGGAGGGACAGGGGGCACTGAAGCTTTCTTT,CASGGTGGTEAFF,-,TRBD1,TRBJ1-1,TRBV6-5
TGTGCCATCTCGGGGGGTGGTTCGAACTATGGCTACACCTTC,CAISGGGSNYGYTF,-,-,TRBJ1-2,TRBV10-3
TGTGCCAGCAGCCCCGACAGGGTGGACGGGGCCAACGTCCTGACTTTC,CASSPDRVDGANVLTF,-,TRBD1,TRBJ2-6,TRBV11-2
TGTGCCAGCAGTTACAGGGGATTGAACACTGAAGCTTTCTTT,CASSYRGLNTEAFF,-,-,TRBJ1-1,TRBV6-5
TGTGCCAGTAAGTCACTAGCGGGAAGCTACGAGCAGTACTTC,CASKSLAGSYEQYF,-,TRBD2,TRBJ2-7,TRBV19
TGTGCCAGCTCACCTCGGACTAGTTCCTTACCTTCACAAGAGACCCAGTACTTC,CASSPRTSSLPSQETQYF,-,TRBD2,TRBJ2-5,TRBV18
TGCGCCAGCAGCCAAGAAAGACAGGGAGGATTCACTGAAGCTTTCTTT,CASSQERQGGFTEAFF,-,TRBD1,TRBJ1-1,TRBV4-1
TGCGCCAGCAGTGAGGCCGGATCGGGCACTGAAGCTTTCTTT,CASSEAGSGTEAFF,once,-,TRBJ1-1,TRBV10-1
TGCGCCAGCAGCTTCGAACAGGGCTCTTCACCCCTCCACTTT,CASSFEQGSSPLHF,-,-,TRBJ1-6,TRBV5-1
TGCGCCAGCAGCCTACCGGGACTGGCAAACACCGGGGAGCTGTTTTTT,CASSLPGLANTGELFF,-,-,TRBJ2-2,TRBV5-1
TGTGCCAGCAGCCCCGGACAGGTGCGCTCCTACGAGCAGTACTTC,CASSPGQVRSYEQYF,-,TRBD1,TRBJ2-7,TRBV27
TGTGCCAGCGGGTCTGCGACAGGGGGAGGTGGCTACACCTTC,CASGSATGGGGYTF,-,TRBD1,TRBJ1-2,TRBV6-5
TGCGCCAGCAGCTGGACAGGAAGTGTACGTAACACTGAAGCTTTCTTT,CASSWTGSVRNTEAFF,-,TRBD1,TRBJ1-1,TRBV5-1
TGTGCCAGCAGTGACCGAGACTCTGGGGCCAACGTCCTGACTTTC,CASSDRDSGANVLTF,-,-,TRBJ2-6,TRBV2
TGTGCCAGCTCACCGCGGGACTCCGCCAATGAGCAGTTCTTC,CASSPRDSANEQFF,-,-,TRBJ2-1,TRBV18
TGTGCCAGCAGTTACTATTCCACAGGCGAAGCTTTCTTT,CASSYYSTGEAFF,-,-,TRBJ1-1,TRBV6-2/TRBV6-3
TGCGCCAGCAGCGGTGGTAGACAGTCTAACGAGCAGTACTTC,CASSGGRQSNEQYF,-,-,TRBJ2-7,TRBV5-1
TGTGCCAGTAGTCCGAGGGCCCCAGGCACTAACTATGGCTACACCTTC,CASSPRAPGTNYGYTF,-,-,TRBJ1-2,TRBV19
TGTGCCAGCAGCTTCCGGACAGGGAAGAGCACTGAAGCTTTCTTT,CASSFRTGKSTEAFF,once,TRBD1,TRBJ1-1,TRBV4-2
TGTGCCAGCAGCTTGGGACCGGGACAGGCTTACAATGAGCAGTTCTTC,CASSLGPGQAYNEQFF,once,TRBD1,TRBJ2-1,TRBV5-4
TGTGCCAGCAGCCAAGTCCTACTCGGCGGGAGGGCCAATGAGCAGTTCTTC,CASSQVLLGGRANEQFF,-,TRBD2,TRBJ2-1,TRBV3-1/TRBV3-2
TGTGCCAGCAGTTTAGGAGTCACTACAAACTATGGCTACACCTTC,CASSLGVTTNYGYTF,-,-,TRBJ1-2,TRBV27
TGTGCCAGTATCGGGAGCGGAGAGACCCAGTACTTC,CASIGSGETQYF,-,-,TRBJ2-5,TRBV19
TGTGCCAGTAGTATCCGCCGGGAGGGTCACTATGGCTACACCTTC,CASSIRREGHYGYTF,once,-,TRBJ1-2,TRBV19
TGTGCCAGTACAGGGAACTATGGCTACACCTTC,CASTGNYGYTF,-,-,TRBJ1-2,TRBV5-5
TGTGCCAGCAGCCCGCGAGGTAGCGGGAGGTCGGCGCAGTATTTT,CASSPRGSGRSAQYF,once,TRBD2,TRBJ2-3,TRBV3-1/TRBV3-2
TGTGCCAGTAGTATAGAAGTGACAGTAACTAATGAAAAACTGTTTTTT,CASSIEVTVTNEKLFF,once,-,TRBJ1-4,TRBV19
TGTGCCAGCAGCGTAAGGGGGGGCGGTTGGAATGAGCAGTTCTTC,CASSVRGGGWNEQFF,-,-,TRBJ2-1,TRBV9
TGCGCCAGCAGCCCGACGGGAGAGACCCAGTACTTC,CASSPTGETQYF,-,-,TRBJ2-5,TRBV5-1
TGTGCCATCAGTGAGTCGAATCTTGGCCTCGGGGCTTTCTTT,CAISESNLGLGAFF,-,-,TRBJ1-1,TRBV10-3
TGCGCCAGCAATTCAAAGCCCACTTCCTACAATGAGCAGTTCTTC,CASNSKPTSYNEQFF,-,-,TRBJ2-1,TRBV5-1
TGTGCCTGGAGTCCACCGGAGGGACAGGGGCGCCCAGATACGCAGTATTTT,CAWSPPEGQGRPDTQYF,few,TRBD1,TRBJ2-3,TRBV30
TGTGCCAGCAGCCCAAGGACAGGGGGACACGAGCAGTACTTC,CASSPRTGGHEQYF,-,TRBD1,TRBJ2-7,TRBV3-1/TRBV3-2
TGCGCCAGCAGCCAGGCCGGGACAGGGACCTACGAGCAGTACTTC,CASSQAGTGTYEQYF,-,TRBD1,TRBJ2-7,TRBV4-3
TGTGCCAGCAGTTTACAACAGAGCTACGAGCAGTACTTC,CASSLQQSYEQYF,once,-,TRBJ2-7,TRBV27
TGTGCCAGCAGCTTGGGGGACAGGGCTTCGAAGGGCTACACCTTC,CASSLGDRASKGYTF,-,TRBD1,TRBJ1-2,TRBV5-6
TGTGCCAGCAGTCCGGGGGTTTCGAACTATGGCTACACCTTC,CASSPGVSNYGYTF,-,-,TRBJ1-2,TRBV27
TGCGCCAGCAGCCAAGGCCGATTGGGGACAGCCGGGGAAAAACTGTTTTTT,CASSQGRLGTAGEKLFF,-,TRBD1,TRBJ1-4,TRBV4-1
TGTGCCAGCAGCTTGGGACAGCCAGATACGCAGTATTTT,CASSLGQPDTQYF,-,TRBD1,TRBJ2-3,TRBV7-2
TGTGCCAGCAGCTTACAGGGGCTAGCGAACACCGGGGAGCTGTTTTTT,CASSLQGLANTGELFF,-,TRBD1,TRBJ2-2,TRBV5-6
TGTGCCTGGAGTCTAGGACTTTGGAACACTGAAGCTTTCTTT,CAWSLGLWNTEAFF,-,-,TRBJ1-1,TRBV30
TGTGCCAGTAAAACCGGGACTACTAGCACAGATACGCAGTATTTT,CASKTGTTSTDTQYF,-,TRBD2,TRBJ2-3,TRBV6-5
TGTGCCAGTAGCCCAGGACTCCCGGGGAACACCATATATTTT,CASSPGLPGNTIYF,-,-,TRBJ1-3,TRBV19
TGCGCCAGCAGCCAAGAAGGTGGGAGGAAGTTCTTC,CASSQEGGRKFF,once,-,TRBJ2-1,TRBV4-3
TGCGCCAGCAGCCCACGACAGGGGAGAGGAGGCTACACCTTC,CASSPRQGRGGYTF,once,TRBD1,TRBJ1-2,TRBV5-1
TGTGCCAGCAGTGAATACGCTAGCGGGATCTACAATGAGCAGTTCTTC,CASSEYASGIYNEQFF,-,TRBD2,TRBJ2-1,TRBV25-1
TGTGCCAGCAGCGAGACTAGCGGGGCGAACACCGGGGAGCTGTTTTTT,CASSETSGANTGELFF,-,TRBD2,TRBJ2-2,TRBV7-6
TGTGCCTCCAGGGACAGGGGGCGCTCAGTCGATACGCAGTATTTT,CASRDRGRSVDTQYF,-,TRBD1,TRBJ2-3,TRBV19
TGCGCCAGCAGTGAGCCCGGGACAGGGGGCTACGAGCAGTACTTC,CASSEPGTGGYEQYF,once,TRBD1,TRBJ2-7,TRBV10-2
TGTGCCAGAAGCTTGGCCCGGATGGGCAGCACCGGGGAGCTGTTTTTT,CARSLARMGSTGELFF,-,-,TRBJ2-2,TRBV5-3
TGTGCCAGCAGCCAGACAGGGGGTAATTCACCCCTCCACTTT,CASSQTGGNSPLHF,once,TRBD1,TRBJ1-6,TRBV3-1/TRBV3-2
TGTGCCAGCAGTGTCTGGGGCGGGAACACTGAAGCTTTCTTT,CASSVWGGNTEAFF,-,-,TRBJ1-1,TRBV6-2/TRBV6-3
TGTGCCAGCAGCCGAGGGGGCGGAAACACCATATATTTT,CASSRGGGNTIYF,-,TRBD1,TRBJ1-3,TRBV28
TGTGCCAGCAGCCAAGAGGGCAGTAGCAATCAGCCCCAGCATTTT,CASSQEGSSNQPQHF,-,-,TRBJ1-5,TRBV3-1/TRBV3-2